What follows is one TCR beta chain and its context. Its matching antigen is unknown. The sample is drawn from a study of blood T cells in healthy people across ages. General study results and limits: It was held that the diversity estimates obtained from one million T cells were underestimates.

With 3 bases removed from V and 4 bases from J, the gap between germline ends came to 12 bases. From germline, CDR1 is MDHEN and CDR2 SYDVKM. CDR3 length equals 14 residues. A J-beta primer mix and a sample-barcoded 5' primer were used in a second PCR of about 6 to 12 cycles. From the 5' RACE reads, TCRdb called clonotypes with MiXCR, one entry per CDR3 protein. The data show roughly 680,000 distinct CDR3 sequences, more than 20% seen once. The clonotype comes from a man aged 70 or older in good health. The chain recombines TRBV28 with TRBJ1-2; TRBD1 might be the D (5 bases). Sequencing used blood. The CDR3 spells CASSFGGTLYGYTF. As DNA, the CDR3 is TGTGCCAGCAGTTTTGGCGGGACTCTCTATGGCTACACCTTC.